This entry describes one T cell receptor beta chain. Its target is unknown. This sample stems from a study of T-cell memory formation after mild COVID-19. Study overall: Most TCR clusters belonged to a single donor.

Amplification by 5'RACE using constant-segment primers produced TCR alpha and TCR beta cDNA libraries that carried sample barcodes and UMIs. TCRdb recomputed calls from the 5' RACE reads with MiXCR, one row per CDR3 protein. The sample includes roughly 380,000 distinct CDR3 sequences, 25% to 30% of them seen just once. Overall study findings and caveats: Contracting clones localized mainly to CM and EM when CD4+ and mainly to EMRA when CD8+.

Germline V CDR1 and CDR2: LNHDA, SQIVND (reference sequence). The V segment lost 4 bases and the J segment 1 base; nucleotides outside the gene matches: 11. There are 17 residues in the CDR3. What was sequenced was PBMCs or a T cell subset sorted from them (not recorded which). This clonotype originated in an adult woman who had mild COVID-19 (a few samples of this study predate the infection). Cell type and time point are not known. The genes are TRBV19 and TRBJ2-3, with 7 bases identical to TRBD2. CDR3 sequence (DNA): TGTGCCAGTAGTACGACACAAGGGCTAGCGGGCACAGATACGCAGTATTTT. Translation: CASSTTQGLAGTDTQYF.